This TCR beta chain was documented in a study of T cell responses to AZD1222 COVID-19 vaccine. Clones were read by immunoSEQ multiplex PCR, and TCRdb kept only the in-frame ones, dropping some. This sample has 100,000 to 150,000 clones; about nine tenths occur once, and the top ten carry 6.9%. CDR1 is MNHGY and CDR2 is SVAAGI in the germline V gene. The length of the CDR3 is 16 residues. The ends were cut back, 5 bases at V and 4 bases at J, with 20 bases in the middle. The receptor was derived from an adult in good health. V and J are TRBV6-9 and TRBJ1-1, with D possibly being TRBD1 (6 bases). The specimen was peripheral blood, collected on day 0 of AZD1222 vaccination. The CDR3 protein is CASSNPSRGAITEAFF. As DNA, the CDR3 is TGTGCCAGCAGTAACCCTTCGAGGGGGGCAATCACTGAAGCTTTCTTT.